This record concerns one T cell receptor (beta chain) sequence. Molecular barcoding with unique molecular identifiers was used for the TCRbeta library. TCRdb re-called the PCR reads through MiXCR, storing one row per CDR3 protein. The table records about a million distinct CDR3 sequences, about 30% of them present only once. This entry belongs to a study of T-cell reconstitution after alpha-beta-depleted transplantation in children. This specimen consisted of PBMCs, mostly from graft donor cells, obtained 360 days after TCRalphabeta/CD19-depleted stem cell transplant. The sequence was collected from a boy less than two years old who had a stem cell transplant for SCID, so the T cells may come from the graft donor.

DNA for the CDR3: TGTGCCAGCAGGCACATGGGGGCATTGAATGGCACAGATACGCAGTATTTT. Its translation is CASRHMGALNGTDTQYF. The chain carries TRBV12-3 or TRBV12-4 and TRBJ2-3; tentatively, D is TRBD1 (6 bases). The CDR3 runs to 17 residues. The V gene lost 6 bases and the J gene lost 1 base, with 20 bases spanning the gap.